This T cell receptor (beta chain) was sequenced during a study of blood T cell repertoires in COVID-19. In germline, CDR1 is DFQATT, CDR2 SNEGSKA (reference sequence). CDR3 length: 11 amino acids. Only in-frame clones appear in the TCRdb table, and some are missing; sequencing was by immunoSEQ multiplex PCR. Of 60,000 or so clones in the sample, about 77% were seen once. As concerns this clone: The junction shows a germline mismatch at one end, possibly a read error.

This chain uses TRBV20-1 with TRBJ2-3, with 7 nucleotides matching TRBD2. The sample taken for sequencing was peripheral blood. This clonotype was sampled from a human donor in a cohort sampled during active COVID-19. For the CDR3, the DNA is TGCAGTGCCAGAGCGGGGAATACGCAGTATTTT. Its protein product is CSARAGNTQYF.